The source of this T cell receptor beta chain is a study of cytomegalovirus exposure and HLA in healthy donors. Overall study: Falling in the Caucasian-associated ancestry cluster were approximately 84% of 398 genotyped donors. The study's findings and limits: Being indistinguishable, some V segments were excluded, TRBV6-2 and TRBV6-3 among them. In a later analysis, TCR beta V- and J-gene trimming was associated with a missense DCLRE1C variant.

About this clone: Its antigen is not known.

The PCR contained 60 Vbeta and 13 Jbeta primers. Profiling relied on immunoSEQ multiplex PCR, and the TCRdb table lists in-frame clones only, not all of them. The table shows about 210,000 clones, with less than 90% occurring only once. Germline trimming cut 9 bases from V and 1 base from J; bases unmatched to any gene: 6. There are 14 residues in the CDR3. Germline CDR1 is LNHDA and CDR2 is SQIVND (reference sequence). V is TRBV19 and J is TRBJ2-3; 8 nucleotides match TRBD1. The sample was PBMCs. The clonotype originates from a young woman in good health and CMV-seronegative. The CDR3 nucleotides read TGTGCCAGCAGGTGGGGACAGGGCACAGATACGCAGTATTTT. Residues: CASRWGQGTDTQYF.